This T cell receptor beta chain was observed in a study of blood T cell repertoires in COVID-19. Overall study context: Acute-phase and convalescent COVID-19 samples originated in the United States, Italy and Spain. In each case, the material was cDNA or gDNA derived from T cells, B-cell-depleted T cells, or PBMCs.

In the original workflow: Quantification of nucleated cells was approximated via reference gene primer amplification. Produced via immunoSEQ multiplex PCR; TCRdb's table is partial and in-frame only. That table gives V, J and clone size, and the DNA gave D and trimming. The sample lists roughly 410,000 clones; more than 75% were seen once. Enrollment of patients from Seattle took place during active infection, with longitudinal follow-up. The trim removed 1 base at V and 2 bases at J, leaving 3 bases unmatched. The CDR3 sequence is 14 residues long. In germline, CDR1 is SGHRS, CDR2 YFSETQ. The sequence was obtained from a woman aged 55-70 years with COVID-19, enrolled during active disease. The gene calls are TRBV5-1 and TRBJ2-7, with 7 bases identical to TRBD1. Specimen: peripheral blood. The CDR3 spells CASSLSGQPYEQYF. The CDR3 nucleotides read TGCGCCAGCAGCTTGTCGGGACAGCCCTACGAGCAGTACTTC.